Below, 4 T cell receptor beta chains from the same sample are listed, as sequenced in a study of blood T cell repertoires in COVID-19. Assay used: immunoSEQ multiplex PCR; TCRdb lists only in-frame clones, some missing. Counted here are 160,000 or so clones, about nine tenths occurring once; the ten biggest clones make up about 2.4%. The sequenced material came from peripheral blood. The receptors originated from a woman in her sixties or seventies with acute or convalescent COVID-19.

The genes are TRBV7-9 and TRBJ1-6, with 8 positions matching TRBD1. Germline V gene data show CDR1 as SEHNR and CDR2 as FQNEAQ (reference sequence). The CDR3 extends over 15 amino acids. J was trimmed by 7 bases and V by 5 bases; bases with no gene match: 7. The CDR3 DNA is TGTGCCAGCAGCGATCAACAGGGGGTAAATTCACCCCTCCACTTT. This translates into CASSDQQGVNSPLHF.

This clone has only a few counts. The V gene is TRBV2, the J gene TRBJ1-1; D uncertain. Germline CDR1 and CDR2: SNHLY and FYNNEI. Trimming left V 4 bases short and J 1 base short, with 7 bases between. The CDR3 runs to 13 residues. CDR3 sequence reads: CASSADSNTEAFF. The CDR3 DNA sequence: TGTGCCAGCAGTGCGGACTCGAACACTGAAGCTTTCTTT.

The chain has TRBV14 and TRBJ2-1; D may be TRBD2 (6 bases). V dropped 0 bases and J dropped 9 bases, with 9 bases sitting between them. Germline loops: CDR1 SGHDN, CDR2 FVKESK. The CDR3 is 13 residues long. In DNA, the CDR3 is TGTGCCAGCAGCCAAGACAGGCGGGGTGAGCAGTTCTTC. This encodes CASSQDRRGEQFF.

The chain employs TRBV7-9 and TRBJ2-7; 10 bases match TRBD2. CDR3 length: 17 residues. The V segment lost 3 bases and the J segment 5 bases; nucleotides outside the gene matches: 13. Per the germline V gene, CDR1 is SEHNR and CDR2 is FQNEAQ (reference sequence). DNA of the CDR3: TGTGCCAGCAGCTTGGCCTTGGAAAGCGGGGGGGCACACGAGCAGTACTTC. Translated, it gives CASSLALESGGAHEQYF. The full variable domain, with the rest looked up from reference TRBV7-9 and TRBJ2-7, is DTGVSQNPRHKITKRGQNVTFRCDPISEHNRLYWYRQTLGQGPEFLTYFQNEAQLEKSRLLSDRFSAERPKGSFSTLEIQRTEQGDSAMYLCASSLALESGGAHEQYFGPGTRLTVT.